This T cell receptor beta chain was documented in a study of blood T cell repertoires in COVID-19. Study information: COVID-19 samples, acute and convalescent, were from the United States, Italy and Spain.

Study members were between roughly 18 and 89 years old and lived in 24 US regions. Clinical history as reported by participants underpinned cohort assignment. The CDR3 contains 15 residues. Looked up from germline, CDR1 is MNHEY and CDR2 is SMNVEV (reference sequence). Trimming left V 6 bases short and J 0 bases short, with 12 bases between. Under the authors' procedure: Quantification of nucleated cells was approximated via reference gene primer amplification. The method was immunoSEQ multiplex PCR; TCRdb's version includes in-frame clones alone and lacks a portion of them. V and J calls and clone size follow that table, whereas D and trimming were derived from the DNA. The table lists about 230,000 clones, about nine tenths of them singletons, with approximately 2.3% in the top ten.

Sequenced material: PBMCs or T cells enriched from blood (not recorded which). The V and J genes are TRBV27 and TRBJ1-3; the D gene is possibly TRBD1 (6 bases). The clonotype originates from a woman aged 35 to 49 with acute COVID-19. The CDR3 coding sequence is TGTGCCAGCAGCCGAGGGGGAAGCTCTGGAAACACCATATATTTT. It yields the protein CASSRGGSSGNTIYF.